Below, one T cell receptor beta chain is given with its context. Produced via immunoSEQ multiplex PCR; TCRdb's table is partial and in-frame only. The table lists approximately 170,000 clones, 84% of them singletons, with around 20% in the top ten. This sample stems from a study of blood T cell repertoires in COVID-19. The overall study: Specimens from acute and convalescent COVID-19 originated in the United States, Italy and Spain.

The trim removed 4 bases at V and 5 bases at J, leaving 19 bases unmatched. CDR3 size: 18 residues. Per the germline V gene, CDR1 is LGHNA and CDR2 is YSLEER. The gene calls are TRBV4-3 and TRBJ2-5; 7 positions match TRBD2. Sequenced: peripheral blood. This TCR was sampled from a woman older than 75 with acute or convalescent COVID-19. The chain's CDR3 is CASSPRGSGDTNGETQYF. The CDR3 coding sequence is TGCGCCAGCAGCCCCCGGGGGAGCGGGGATACCAACGGGGAGACCCAGTACTTC.